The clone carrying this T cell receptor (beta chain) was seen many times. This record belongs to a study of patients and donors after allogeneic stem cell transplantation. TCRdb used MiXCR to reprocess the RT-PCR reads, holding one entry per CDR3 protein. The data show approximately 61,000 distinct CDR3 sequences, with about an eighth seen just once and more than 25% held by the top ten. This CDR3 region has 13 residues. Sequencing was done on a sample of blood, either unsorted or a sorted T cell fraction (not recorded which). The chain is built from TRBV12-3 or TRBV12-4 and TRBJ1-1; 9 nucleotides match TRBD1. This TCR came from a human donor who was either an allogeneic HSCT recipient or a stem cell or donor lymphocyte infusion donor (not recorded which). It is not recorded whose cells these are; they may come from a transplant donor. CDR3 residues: CASRDRANTEAFF. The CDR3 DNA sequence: TGTGCATCCAGGGACAGGGCGAACACTGAAGCTTTCTTT.